The rows below give T cell receptor beta chains drawn from one sample of a study of shared clonotypes between healthy human individuals. Assay: immunoSEQ multiplex PCR; the TCRdb copy retains only in-frame clones and omits some. The sample yields 550,000 to 850,000 clones, roughly two thirds seen once. The sample comprised memory CD4+ T cells sorted from blood. These receptors were taken from a woman in her twenties or thirties in good health. CDR3s include the opening cysteine and the closing phenylalanine or tryptophan. The D gene is left open where the match is weak. Expanded clones get a size class; other rows say once, few or many, or leave the size out.

v_gene: TRBV6-5; d_gene: .; j_gene: TRBJ2-3; abundance: few; CDR3aa: CASSGSTDTQYF; CDR3nt: TGTGCCAGCAGCGGAAGCACAGATACGCAGTATTTT
v_gene: TRBV5-6; d_gene: .; j_gene: TRBJ2-1; abundance: .; CDR3aa: CASSLVGLRNEQFF; CDR3nt: TGTGCCAGCAGCTTGGTGGGGCTAAGGAATGAGCAGTTCTTC
v_gene: TRBV5-1; d_gene: .; j_gene: TRBJ1-2; abundance: .; CDR3aa: CASSLASLDSRGYTF; CDR3nt: TGCGCCAGCAGCTTGGCCTCCTTGGACTCGCGCGGCTACACCTTC
v_gene: TRBV9; d_gene: TRBD2; j_gene: TRBJ2-7; abundance: .; CDR3aa: CASSARLAGEQYF; CDR3nt: TGTGCCAGCAGCGCCCGACTAGCAGGCGAGCAGTACTTC
v_gene: TRBV28; d_gene: .; j_gene: TRBJ2-7; abundance: few; CDR3aa: CASSLRGLEQYF; CDR3nt: TGTGCCAGCAGTTTGAGGGGCCTCGAGCAGTACTTC
v_gene: TRBV7-9; d_gene: .; j_gene: TRBJ1-2; abundance: many; CDR3aa: CASSRDVYGYTF; CDR3nt: TGTGCCAGCAGCCGGGACGTCTATGGCTACACCTTC
v_gene: TRBV9; d_gene: .; j_gene: TRBJ1-2; abundance: .; CDR3aa: CASSATGFKNYGYTF; CDR3nt: TGTGCCAGCAGCGCGACAGGTTTTAAAAACTATGGCTACACCTTC
v_gene: TRBV2; d_gene: TRBD1; j_gene: TRBJ2-7; abundance: .; CDR3aa: CASRDRTGGRSEQYF; CDR3nt: TGTGCCAGCAGGGACAGGACAGGGGGCCGTAGCGAGCAGTACTTC
v_gene: TRBV5-1; d_gene: TRBD1; j_gene: TRBJ2-5; abundance: .; CDR3aa: CASSLGGTGTSETQYF; CDR3nt: TGCGCCAGCAGCTTGGGTGGGACAGGGACATCGGAGACCCAGTACTTC
v_gene: TRBV18; d_gene: TRBD2; j_gene: TRBJ2-7; abundance: .; CDR3aa: CASSPLAGGREQYF; CDR3nt: TGTGCCAGCTCACCACTAGCGGGAGGGAGGGAGCAGTACTTC
v_gene: TRBV28; d_gene: TRBD1; j_gene: TRBJ2-1; abundance: few; CDR3aa: CASSHRGGVNEQFF; CDR3nt: TGTGCCAGCAGCCACAGGGGTGGTGTGAATGAGCAGTTCTTC
v_gene: TRBV23-1; d_gene: .; j_gene: TRBJ1-1; abundance: .; CDR3aa: CASMAGNFTEAFF; CDR3nt: TGCGCTAGCATGGCCGGGAATTTCACTGAAGCTTTCTTT
v_gene: TRBV28; d_gene: TRBD1; j_gene: TRBJ1-2; abundance: .; CDR3aa: CASSQTGSRGGYGYTF; CDR3nt: TGTGCCAGCAGCCAGACAGGGTCCAGAGGGGGCTATGGCTACACCTTC